This is a list of T cell receptor beta chains from one sample in a study of CD8 T cells in Susac syndrome. Via MiXCR, TCRdb re-called the immunoSEQ multiplex PCR reads, giving one row per CDR3 protein. The repertoire consists of 85,000 to 95,000 distinct CDR3 sequences, with 85% to 95% occurring once and the leading ten covering 0.3%. Sequenced: CD4+ T cells from PBMCs. The origin of the receptors is a human donor with Susac syndrome. CDR3s include the opening cysteine and the closing phenylalanine or tryptophan. D genes are given only for firm matches. A clone size is listed for some rows: how often the clone was seen (once, few, many), or a class if it is expanded.

d_gene | abundance | j_gene | v_gene | CDR3nt | CDR3aa
. | . | TRBJ1-2 | TRBV28 | TGTGCCAGCAGGTCGGGGAACTATGGCTACACCTTC | CASRSGNYGYTF
. | . | TRBJ2-7 | TRBV5-4 | TGTGCCAGCAGCTTGGGGGGGTACTCCTACGAGCAGTACTTC | CASSLGGYSYEQYF
TRBD1 | once | TRBJ1-4 | TRBV30 | TGTGCCTCAGGGGGGACAACTAATGAAAAACTGTTTTTT | CASGGTTNEKLFF
TRBD1 | . | TRBJ2-1 | TRBV29-1 | TGCAGCGTTCCGACAGGGGGTGGCTCCTACAATGAGCAGTTCTTC | CSVPTGGGSYNEQFF
. | . | TRBJ2-7 | TRBV3-1 | TGTGCCAGCAGCCAAACTATGCTACAGGGTCCCTACGAGCAGTACTTC | CASSQTMLQGPYEQYF
. | . | TRBJ2-7 | TRBV4-3 | TGCGCCAGCAGCCAAGTTGCGGAGGGGGTCTACGAGCAGTACTTC | CASSQVAEGVYEQYF
TRBD2 | . | TRBJ2-1 | TRBV30 | TGTGCCTGGATAGCGGGGGGGCTCCCGGTTGAGCAGTTCTTC | CAWIAGGLPVEQFF
. | . | TRBJ2-7 | TRBV3-1 | TGTGCCAGCAGCCACATCCACGAGCAGTACTTC | CASSHIHEQYF
TRBD2 | . | TRBJ2-3 | TRBV28 | TGTGCCAGCAGTTTGGTTGCGGGGGGCACAGATACGCAGTATTTT | CASSLVAGGTDTQYF
TRBD1 | . | TRBJ2-3 | TRBV6-4 | TGTGCCAGCAGCGCGGGACAGGGGGTCACAGATACGCAGTATTTT | CASSAGQGVTDTQYF
. | . | TRBJ1-1 | TRBV7-9 | TGTGCCAGCAGCTTACTGGCCAGCATGAACACTGAAGCTTTCTTT | CASSLLASMNTEAFF
. | . | TRBJ1-1 | TRBV25-1 | TGTGCCAGCAGTGAAGGGCTGGTAAGCGGCACTGAAGCTTTCTTT | CASSEGLVSGTEAFF
. | . | TRBJ2-2 | TRBV4-3 | TGCGCCAGCAGCCAGCCCGGAGGGGACACCGGGGAGCTGTTTTTT | CASSQPGGDTGELFF
. | . | TRBJ1-1 | TRBV15 | TGTGCCACCAGCAGAGATATGGGGAGCACTGAAGCTTTCTTT | CATSRDMGSTEAFF
. | . | TRBJ1-1 | TRBV5-6 | TGTGCCAGCAGCAAGGGACACTTAACAATGAACACTGAAGCTTTCTTT | CASSKGHLTMNTEAFF
. | . | TRBJ1-4 | TRBV2 | TGTGCCAGCAGACCAACAGCCCCAAACGAAAAACTGTTTTTT | CASRPTAPNEKLFF
TRBD1 | . | TRBJ2-5 | TRBV5-4 | TGTGCCAGCATCAATCCGGACAGGGGTCAAGAGACCCAGTACTTC | CASINPDRGQETQYF
. | . | TRBJ1-5 | TRBV12-3/TRBV12-4 | TGTGCCAGCAGTTTCCAGGGCTCGGGGCCCCAGCATTTT | CASSFQGSGPQHF
. | . | TRBJ2-3 | TRBV5-6 | TGTGCCAGCAGTTATTCAATACGGAGGACAGATACGCAGTATTTT | CASSYSIRRTDTQYF
. | . | TRBJ2-3 | TRBV13 | TGTGCCAGCAGCTTAGCGGCCGCCCAAGATACGCAGTATTTT | CASSLAAAQDTQYF
TRBD1 | . | TRBJ1-6 | TRBV28 | TGTGCCAGCAGTTCCGACAGGGTTTCACCCCTCCACTTT | CASSSDRVSPLHF
. | once | TRBJ2-3 | TRBV5-1 | TGCGCCAGCAGCTTAATTCAGAACACAGATACGCAGTATTTT | CASSLIQNTDTQYF
. | . | TRBJ1-6 | TRBV27 | TGTGCCAGCAGTTTCGGGGCTATATTTTCACCCCTCCACTTT | CASSFGAIFSPLHF
TRBD1 | . | TRBJ1-1 | TRBV19 | TGTGCCAGTAGTATAGGCCCCCAGGGGGTCACTGAAGCTTTCTTT | CASSIGPQGVTEAFF
TRBD1 | . | TRBJ2-7 | TRBV18 | TGTGCCAGCTCACGGGACAGACGGTACGAGCAGTACTTC | CASSRDRRYEQYF
. | . | TRBJ1-4 | TRBV20-1 | TGCAGTGCTAGTTCGAACGGGCTAATTGAAAAACTGTTTTTT | CSASSNGLIEKLFF
. | . | TRBJ2-7 | TRBV5-6 | TGTGCCAGCAGCTTGGGGCAGGGCCACTCCTACGAGCAGTACTTC | CASSLGQGHSYEQYF
. | once | TRBJ1-1 | TRBV6-5 | TGTGCCAGCAGTTACGCGAACAGGGTATCGAAGAGTGACACTGAAGCTTTCTTT | CASSYANRVSKSDTEAFF
. | . | TRBJ1-6 | TRBV12-3/TRBV12-4 | TGTGCCAGCAGTTTCGGTTCACCCCTCCACTTT | CASSFGSPLHF
. | . | TRBJ1-6 | TRBV5-1 | TGCGCCAGCAGTGTCGTCCCGGATAATTCACCCCTCCACTTT | CASSVVPDNSPLHF
. | . | TRBJ1-1 | TRBV7-9 | TGTGCCAGCACGGGGGACGGTGGCACTGAAGCTTTCTTT | CASTGDGGTEAFF
. | . | TRBJ2-5 | TRBV28 | TGTGCCAGCAGGTCTGGGGAAGAGACCCAGTACTTC | CASRSGEETQYF
. | . | TRBJ1-6 | TRBV9 | TGTGCCAGCAGCGGGCAGTGGGAGAATTCACCCCTCCACTTT | CASSGQWENSPLHF
. | . | TRBJ2-7 | TRBV11-2 | TGTGCCAGCAGCTTAGTAATCAGTTCCTACGAGCAGTACTTC | CASSLVISSYEQYF
. | . | TRBJ2-5 | TRBV20-1 | TGCAGTGGGGGCGGCCAGCAAGAGACCCAGTACTTC | CSGGGQQETQYF
. | once | TRBJ2-3 | TRBV1 | TGCACCAGCAGCCGTAGGCGGGGGGCCGCCACAGATACGCAGTATTTT | CTSSRRRGAATDTQYF
. | . | TRBJ1-6 | TRBV20-1 | TGCAGTGCTAGAGTACAGGGCGTAATCATTTCACCCCTCCACTTT | CSARVQGVIISPLHF
TRBD1 | few | TRBJ1-6 | TRBV12-3/TRBV12-4 | TGTGCCAGCAGTTCTACAGGGGATAATTCACCCCTCCACTTT | CASSSTGDNSPLHF
. | . | TRBJ2-3 | TRBV30 | TGTGCCTCCTCCAGGGTCCTAGAGGATACGCAGTATTTT | CASSRVLEDTQYF
. | . | TRBJ2-1 | TRBV10-3 | TGTGCCATCAGTGAGTCGCGAGCCAATGAGCAGTTCTTC | CAISESRANEQFF
. | . | TRBJ1-5 | TRBV6-2/TRBV6-3 | TGTGCCAGCAGTTACTTAGCCGGGGGAGACAATCAGCCCCAGCATTTT | CASSYLAGGDNQPQHF
. | . | TRBJ1-1 | TRBV29-1 | TGCAGCGTGATGACAGGCCCTCTGAACACTGAAGCTTTCTTT | CSVMTGPLNTEAFF
. | . | TRBJ2-5 | TRBV24-1 | TGTGCCACCAGTGACCCTAGGCCAGGGTTGCAAGAGACCCAGTACTTC | CATSDPRPGLQETQYF
TRBD1 | . | TRBJ2-5 | TRBV30 | TGTGCCTGGGGGACAGGAGAGACCCAGTACTTC | CAWGTGETQYF
. | . | TRBJ1-3 | TRBV5-1 | TGCGCCAGCAGCTTGGAGGGGGGGGCCGGCTCTGGAAACACCATATATTTT | CASSLEGGAGSGNTIYF
TRBD1 | . | TRBJ2-4 | TRBV29-1 | TGCAGCGTTAAGACAGGGGCCAAAAACATTCAGTACTTC | CSVKTGAKNIQYF
. | . | TRBJ1-6 | TRBV6-2/TRBV6-3 | TGTGCCAGCACCGCCCAGGTGACCCTCCACTTT | CASTAQVTLHF
. | . | TRBJ2-2 | TRBV19 | TGTGCCACCCAGGGTACCGGGGAGCTGTTTTTT | CATQGTGELFF
. | . | TRBJ2-3 | TRBV14 | TGTGCCAGCAGCCTCAGGGACTTCACAGATACGCAGTATTTT | CASSLRDFTDTQYF
. | . | TRBJ2-2 | TRBV12-3/TRBV12-4 | TGTGCCAGCAGTCCCCGTCGAGGGGCGGACGGGGAGCTGTTTTTT | CASSPRRGADGELFF
. | . | TRBJ1-2 | TRBV12-2 | TGTGCAAGTCGCTCCCGGGGTGGGGGAGGCTACACCTTC | CASRSRGGGGYTF
. | . | TRBJ2-1 | TRBV20-1 | TGCAGTGCTAGAGGGTTTCCAGGGGCGCATTGGAATGAGCAGTTCTTC | CSARGFPGAHWNEQFF